These 9 T cell receptor beta chains share one sample of origin, sequenced in a study of cytomegalovirus exposure and HLA in healthy donors. In the PCR, 60 Vbeta and 13 Jbeta primers were used. Using immunoSEQ multiplex PCR, the repertoire was profiled, and TCRdb retains in-frame clones only, with some absent. This table holds 160,000 or so clones, roughly 80% found once. Sequencing used PBMCs. The receptors shown here come from a male donor in good health and CMV-seronegative.

The chain employs TRBV6-6 and TRBJ2-4, with D uncertain. The CDR3 loop spans 16 amino acids. CDR1 and CDR2 from the germline V gene are MNHNY and SVGAGI (reference sequence). With 2 bases removed from V and 0 bases from J, the gap between germline ends came to 11 bases. The CDR3 nucleotides read TGTGCCAGCAGTTACGAGGCTACGATAGCCAAAAACATTCAGTACTTC. This codes for CASSYEATIAKNIQYF.

The chain has TRBV4-2 and TRBJ1-2, with 9 bases identical to TRBD1. The CDR3 totals 16 residues. In germline, CDR1 is LGHNA, CDR2 YNFKEQ. The trim removed 4 bases at V and 3 bases at J, leaving 9 bases unmatched. CDR3 sequence (DNA): TGTGCCAGCAGCCGATCCTGGACAGGGGAAGACTATGGCTACACCTTC. Its protein is CASSRSWTGEDYGYTF.

Comments on this clone: The identical CDR3 is also encoded by other nucleotide sequences in the sample. The rearrangement links TRBV11-2 to TRBJ1-2; weak D call: TRBD1 (5 bases). CDR1 and CDR2 (germline): SGHAT, FQNNGV. The CDR3 totals 13 residues. Between the trimmed V and J ends, which lost 4 bases and 2 bases, there was a span of 8 bases. CDR3 loop: CASSSGLNYGYTF. The CDR3 bases are TGTGCCAGCAGCTCGGGACTAAACTATGGCTACACCTTC. Combining the CDR3 with reference TRBV11-2 and TRBJ1-2 gives the whole variable domain EAGVAQSPRYKIIEKRQSVAFWCNPISGHATLYWYQQILGQGPKLLIQFQNNGVVDDSQLPKDRFSAERLKGVDSTLKIQPAKLEDSAVYLCASSSGLNYGYTFGSGTRLTVV.

This chain links TRBV16 with TRBJ2-1; a possible D gene is TRBD1 (7 bases). CDR1 is KGHSY, CDR2 FQNENV, per germline. The CDR3 extends over 15 amino acids. V was shortened by 0 bases and J by 7 bases, with 13 bases between the two germline ends. In DNA, the CDR3 is TGTGCCAGCAGCCAATCCGTGACAGGGAGGAATGAGCAGTTCTTC. Amino acids: CASSQSVTGRNEQFF.

The gene calls are TRBV15 and TRBJ2-3; 9 positions match TRBD2. CDR3 length equals 18 residues. V lost 1 base, J lost 5 bases, and 13 bases stayed unmatched. Germline V CDR1 and CDR2: LNHNV, YYDKDF (reference sequence). In DNA, the CDR3 is TGTGCCACCAGCAGAGCCTGGGCTAGCGGGAAGAGTGTAGATACGCAGTATTTT. It codes for CATSRAWASGKSVDTQYF.

The rearrangement uses TRBV7-9 and TRBJ1-5; D unclear. From germline, CDR1 is SEHNR and CDR2 FQNEAQ (reference sequence). The V end was cut by 2 bases, the J end by 1 base, with 9 bases between. The length of the CDR3 is 15 residues. The CDR3, as DNA: TGTGCCAGCAGCTTATCTACAGAAAGCAATCAGCCCCAGCATTTT. It specifies CASSLSTESNQPQHF.

The genes are TRBV5-6 and TRBJ1-1, with a weak D call TRBD1 (6 bases). Germline-derived CDR1 and CDR2 are SGHDT and YYEEEE. V shed 4 bases and J shed 4 bases, with 17 bases lying between them. This CDR3 region has 15 residues. The CDR3 protein is CASSLSGGGGTEAFF. The CDR3, as DNA: TGTGCCAGCAGCCTGTCCGGTGGGGGCGGCACTGAAGCTTTCTTT.

This clone has just a few counts. This chain connects TRBV4-3 to TRBJ1-5, with 9 bases matching TRBD1. Germline V lookup: CDR1 LGHNA, CDR2 YSLEER. The CDR3 has 16 residues. V trimming: 0 bases; J trimming: 7 bases; junction bases outside the gene matches: 7. CDR3 region: CASSQEARDREQPQHF. Written as DNA, the CDR3 is TGCGCCAGCAGCCAAGAGGCCCGGGACAGGGAGCAGCCCCAGCATTTT.

V gene TRBV30 combines with J gene TRBJ1-1; perhaps TRBD1 as D (5 bases). Germline-derived CDR1 and CDR2 are GTSNPN and SVGIG (reference sequence). CDR3 length: 11 residues. V was pared by 7 bases and J by 7 bases, with 13 bases between. The CDR3 nucleotides are TGTGCCTTCGACCGGGGGAGTGAAGCTTTCTTT. Translation: CAFDRGSEAFF.